This is a list of T cell receptor beta chains from one sample in a study of spatial heterogeneity in lung cancer. TCRdb ran MiXCR on the 5' RACE reads and lists one entry per CDR3 protein. The table has 7,000 to 10,000 distinct CDR3 sequences, 2.9% seen once. Sequenced here: lung tumor tissue, sampled at surgery. Receptors were obtained from a male donor with early-stage non-small cell lung cancer. The CDR3 runs from the conserved cysteine through the conserved F or W.

v_gene,j_gene,len,CDR3aa
TRBV5-5,TRBJ1-3,14,CASSNRGQGNTIYF
TRBV20-1,TRBJ1-5,17,CSASPGQTTGFYQPQHF
TRBV12-5,TRBJ1-2,12,CASGLGHYGYTF
TRBV19,TRBJ2-2,15,CASRWSELATGELFF
TRBV20-1,TRBJ2-7,15,CSARPDRASVYEQYF
TRBV10-3,TRBJ2-7,13,CAISVSNSYEQYF
TRBV7-9,TRBJ2-5,17,CASRIGGGGPSRETQYF
TRBV12-3/TRBV12-4,TRBJ1-5,15,CASSSSGSSNQPQHF
TRBV4-3,TRBJ2-7,14,CASSPGQGAYEQYF
TRBV19,TRBJ2-7,17,CASSWSSGGMRPYEQYF
TRBV7-8,TRBJ2-1,14,CASSRRDRGSEQFF
TRBV7-9,TRBJ2-7,11,CASSPGYEQYF
TRBV5-8,TRBJ2-1,17,CASSLVVGGPPYNEQFF
TRBV6-2/TRBV6-3,TRBJ1-5,13,CASRDPGSQPQHF
TRBV7-2,TRBJ2-1,15,CASSLELAGSNEQFF
TRBV12-3/TRBV12-4,TRBJ2-3,12,CASSFFGDTQYF
TRBV10-3,TRBJ2-3,15,CAISEPRREVGTQYF
TRBV12-3/TRBV12-4,TRBJ2-2,15,CASSPPTTNTGELFF
TRBV5-1,TRBJ1-6,15,CASSLGLGDNSPLHF
TRBV6-2/TRBV6-3,TRBJ2-3,16,CASSYIGRTSTDTQYF
TRBV7-8,TRBJ1-5,12,CASSQQDQPQHF
TRBV11-3,TRBJ2-1,14,CASSLNGLGYEQFF
TRBV28,TRBJ1-3,15,CASTGVGPSGNTIYF